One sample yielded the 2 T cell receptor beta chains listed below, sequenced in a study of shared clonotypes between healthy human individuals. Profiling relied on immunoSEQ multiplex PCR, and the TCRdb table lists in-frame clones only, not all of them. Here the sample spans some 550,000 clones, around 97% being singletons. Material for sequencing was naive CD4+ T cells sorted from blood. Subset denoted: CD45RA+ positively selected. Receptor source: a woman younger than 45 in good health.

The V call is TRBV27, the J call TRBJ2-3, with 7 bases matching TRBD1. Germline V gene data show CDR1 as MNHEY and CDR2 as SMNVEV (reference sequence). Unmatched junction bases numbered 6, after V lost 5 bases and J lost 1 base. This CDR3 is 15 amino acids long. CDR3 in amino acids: CASSTDREGTDTQYF. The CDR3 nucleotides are TGTGCCAGCAGTACCGACAGGGAAGGCACAGATACGCAGTATTTT.

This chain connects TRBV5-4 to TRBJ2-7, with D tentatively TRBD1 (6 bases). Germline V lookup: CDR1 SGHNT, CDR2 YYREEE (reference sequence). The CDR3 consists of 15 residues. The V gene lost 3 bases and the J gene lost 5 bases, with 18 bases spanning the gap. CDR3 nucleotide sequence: TGTGCCAGCAGCTGGTACAGGGAAGGGTGGAACGAGCAGTACTTC. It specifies CASSWYREGWNEQYF. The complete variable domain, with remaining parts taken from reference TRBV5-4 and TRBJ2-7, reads ETGVTQSPTHLIKTRGQQVTLRCSSQSGHNTVSWYQQALGQGPQFIFQYYREEENGRGNFPPRFSGLQFPNYSSELNVNALELDDSALYLCASSWYREGWNEQYFGPGTRLTVT.